This T cell receptor (beta chain) was recovered during a study of response to subunit inactivated influenza vaccine. MiXCR, applied by TCRdb to the RT-PCR reads, yields one record per CDR3 protein. The table has hundreds of thousands of distinct CDR3 sequences, around 11% seen once. Only one count was recorded for this clonotype. This CDR3 is 16 amino acids long. Germline CDR1 is SGHAT and CDR2 is FQNNGV. Losses at the gene ends were 4 bases for V and 7 bases for J; bases not matched to a gene: 8. This sample also appeared in a second study, on T cells expressing NK-cell markers. That source reports: cDNA encoding TCR beta was synthesized via 5'RACE template switching incorporating UMIs. Seven sequenced donors out of eight were HCMV-seropositive, one seronegative. Questions lingered over whether expanded NKG2C+ T cell clones were HCMV-specific.

The sample consisted of PBMCs from blood, taken on the day of vaccination. V is TRBV11-2 and J is TRBJ2-3; TRBD2 matches 13 bases. The origin of this receptor is a man aged 45-65 years who received an inactivated influenza vaccine. CDR3 amino acids: CASSSEGTSGAYTQYF. Here the CDR3 DNA reads TGTGCCAGCAGCTCGGAGGGGACTAGCGGGGCTTATACGCAGTATTTT.